The T cell receptor beta chain described here comes from a study of blood T cell repertoires in COVID-19. Study-wide background: The samples span acute and convalescent COVID-19 from the United States, Italy and Spain.

The CDR3 is 13 residues long. V was trimmed by 2 bases and J by 8 bases, leaving 12 bases between them. Remarks on this clone: The sample has other DNA sequences that encode this CDR3 too.

Original data processing: Cell counts per sample came from amplifying reference gene primers. This table comes from immunoSEQ multiplex PCR, and its TCRdb copy is limited to in-frame clones, with some not included. V, J and clone size derive from that table, while D and trimming were established from the DNA sequence. The sample carries approximately 240,000 clones, more than 60% recorded once. Material for sequencing was peripheral blood. This clonotype originated in a woman aged 40 to 50 with active or convalescent COVID-19. The chain joins TRBV12-3 or TRBV12-4 to TRBJ1-2, with D maybe TRBD1 (5 bases). The CDR3 DNA follows: TGTGCCAGCAGTTTACGGGGGAGGGACGGCTACACCTTC. It specifies CASSLRGRDGYTF.